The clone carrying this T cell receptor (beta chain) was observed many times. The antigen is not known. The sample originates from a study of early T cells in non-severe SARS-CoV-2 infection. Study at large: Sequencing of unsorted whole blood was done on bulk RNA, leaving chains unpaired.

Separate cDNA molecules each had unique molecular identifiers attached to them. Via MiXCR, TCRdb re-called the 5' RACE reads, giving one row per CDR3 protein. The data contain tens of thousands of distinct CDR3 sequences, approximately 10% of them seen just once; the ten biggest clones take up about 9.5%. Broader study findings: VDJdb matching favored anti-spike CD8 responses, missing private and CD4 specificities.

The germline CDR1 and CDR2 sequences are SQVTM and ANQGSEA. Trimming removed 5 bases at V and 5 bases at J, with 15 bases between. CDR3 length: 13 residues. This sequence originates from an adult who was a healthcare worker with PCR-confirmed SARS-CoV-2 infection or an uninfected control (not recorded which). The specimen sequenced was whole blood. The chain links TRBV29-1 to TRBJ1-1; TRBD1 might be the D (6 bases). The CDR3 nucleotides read TGCAGCGTTCAGGGGACGGGTAGGACTGAAGCTTTCTTT. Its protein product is CSVQGTGRTEAFF.